This T cell receptor beta chain was captured by sequencing in a study of PD-L1 blockade in urothelial cancer. Study summary: Male sex and bladder-origin urothelial cancer characterized about 90% of the roughly 30 patients. Analysis of the blood was performed 3 weeks (second dose) and 6 weeks after treatment start. Between 0 and 3 prior chemotherapy regimens had been given to patients.

Notes on this clone: Its antigen is not known.

As for time point: peripheral blood 6 weeks after treatment start. Repertoires were generated with immunoSEQ multiplex PCR, while TCRdb's copy carries only in-frame clones and drops some. The sample shows under 30,000 clones, around 80% of them seen only once. The CDR3 consists of 15 residues. CDR1 SGHRS and CDR2 YFSETQ come from the germline V gene. V lost 4 bases and J lost 7; bases outside the gene matches: 12. Study observations and caveats: Pretreatment TCR clonality in blood, when below the median, was predictive of better survival.

The sequence came from a man between 65 and 85 years old with urothelial cancer. This rearrangement joins TRBV5-1 to TRBJ1-2; TRBD1 matches at 8 bases. Sequenced here: PBMCs, sampled around atezolizumab (anti-PD-L1) treatment. The CDR3 DNA reads as TGCGCCAGCAGCCAGCCGGGACAGGAATTCGGTGGCTACACCTTC. It is translated as CASSQPGQEFGGYTF.